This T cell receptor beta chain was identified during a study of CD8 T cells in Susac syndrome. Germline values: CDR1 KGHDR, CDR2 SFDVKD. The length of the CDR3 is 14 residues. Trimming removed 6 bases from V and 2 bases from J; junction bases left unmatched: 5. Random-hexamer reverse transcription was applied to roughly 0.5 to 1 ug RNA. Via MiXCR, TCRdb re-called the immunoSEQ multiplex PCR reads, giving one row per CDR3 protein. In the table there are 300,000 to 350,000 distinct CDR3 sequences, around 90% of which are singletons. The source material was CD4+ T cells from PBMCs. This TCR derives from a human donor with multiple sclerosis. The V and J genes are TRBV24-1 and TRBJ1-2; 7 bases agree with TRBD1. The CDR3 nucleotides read TGTGCCACCAGTTCCCTACAGGGGAACTATGGCTACACCTTC. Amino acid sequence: CATSSLQGNYGYTF.